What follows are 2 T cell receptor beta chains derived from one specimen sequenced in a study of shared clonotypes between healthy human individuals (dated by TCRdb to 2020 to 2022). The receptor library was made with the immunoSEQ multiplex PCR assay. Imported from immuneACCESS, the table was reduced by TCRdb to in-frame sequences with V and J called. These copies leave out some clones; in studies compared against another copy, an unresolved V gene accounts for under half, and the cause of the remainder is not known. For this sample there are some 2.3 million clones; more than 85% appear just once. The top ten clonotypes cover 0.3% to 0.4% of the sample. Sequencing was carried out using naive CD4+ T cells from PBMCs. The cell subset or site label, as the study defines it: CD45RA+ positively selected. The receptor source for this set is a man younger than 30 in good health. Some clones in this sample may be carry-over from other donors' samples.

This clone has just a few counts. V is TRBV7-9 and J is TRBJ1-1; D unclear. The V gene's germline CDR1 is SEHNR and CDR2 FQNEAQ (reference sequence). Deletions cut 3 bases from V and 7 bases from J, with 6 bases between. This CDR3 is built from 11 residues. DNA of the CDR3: TGTGCCAGCAGCTTTAACGATGAAGCTTTCTTT. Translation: CASSFNDEAFF.

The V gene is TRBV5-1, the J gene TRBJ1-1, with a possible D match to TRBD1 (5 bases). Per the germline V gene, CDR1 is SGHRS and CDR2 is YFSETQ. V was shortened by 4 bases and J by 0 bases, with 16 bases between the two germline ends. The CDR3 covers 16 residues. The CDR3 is CASSQMLGGLNTEAFF. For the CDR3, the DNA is TGCGCCAGCAGCCAGATGCTGGGGGGACTGAACACTGAAGCTTTCTTT.